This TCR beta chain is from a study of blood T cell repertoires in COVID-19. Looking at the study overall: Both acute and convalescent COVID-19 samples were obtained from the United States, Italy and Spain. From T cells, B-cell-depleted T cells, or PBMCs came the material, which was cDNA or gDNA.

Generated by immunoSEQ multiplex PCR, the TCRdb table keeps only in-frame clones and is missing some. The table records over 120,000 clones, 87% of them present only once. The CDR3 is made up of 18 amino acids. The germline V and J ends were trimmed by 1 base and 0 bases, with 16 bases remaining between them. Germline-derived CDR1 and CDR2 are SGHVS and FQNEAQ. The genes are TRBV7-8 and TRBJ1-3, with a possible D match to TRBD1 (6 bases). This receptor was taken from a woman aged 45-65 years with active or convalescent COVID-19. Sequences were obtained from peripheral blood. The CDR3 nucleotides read TGTGCCAGCAGCTTAGGGGGGACATATTCGAGCTCTGGAAACACCATATATTTT. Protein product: CASSLGGTYSSSGNTIYF.